Presented here are 21 T cell receptor beta chains from one specimen sequenced in a study of cytomegalovirus exposure and HLA in healthy donors. Primers included in the PCR were 60 Vbeta and 13 Jbeta primers. Generated by immunoSEQ multiplex PCR, the TCRdb table keeps only in-frame clones and is missing some. Among fewer than 100,000 clones listed, less than 80% were seen once. Sequenced sample: PBMCs. These receptors were obtained from a man aged 40-49 years in good health and CMV-seronegative.

The chain couples TRBV5-5 to TRBJ1-3, with a tentative D call TRBD1 (5 bases). CDR3 size: 15 residues. The V end was cut by 4 bases, the J end by 2 bases, with 13 bases between. Germline CDR1 reads SGHKS; CDR2 reads YYEKEE (reference sequence). This chain's CDR3 is CASSPELGPGNTIYF. In DNA form, the CDR3 reads TGTGCCAGCAGCCCCGAGTTGGGGCCTGGAAACACCATATATTTT.

This clone was seen a single time. The chain uses TRBV29-1 and TRBJ2-1, with 14 bases aligning to TRBD2. J was trimmed by 9 bases and V by 4 bases; bases with no gene match: 8. This CDR3 has 15 amino acids. CDR1 and CDR2 (germline): SQVTM, ANQGSEA. The CDR3 sequence is CSVAPGLAGDPEQFF. The CDR3 coding sequence is TGCAGCGTTGCCCCGGGACTAGCGGGAGACCCTGAGCAGTTCTTC.

This chain connects TRBV9 to TRBJ2-3; 8 bases match TRBD2. Germline values: CDR1 SGDLS, CDR2 YYNGEE. The trim removed 6 bases at V and 0 bases at J, leaving 6 bases unmatched. The CDR3 runs to 15 residues. The CDR3 nucleotides are TGTGCCAGCAAAGCGGGGGCAGCTAGCACAGATACGCAGTATTTT. Protein product: CASKAGAASTDTQYF.

The CDR3 loop is CASSPEWTSGASNEQYF. The CDR3, as DNA: TGTGCCAGCAGCCCGGAATGGACTAGCGGGGCCAGTAACGAGCAGTACTTC. The J gene is TRBJ2-7, the V gene TRBV4-2, with 12 nucleotides matching TRBD2. The CDR3 sequence is 17 residues long. V lost 4 bases to trimming and J lost 5 bases; unmatched junction nucleotides: 12. CDR1 and CDR2 (germline): LGHNA, YNFKEQ.

This chain connects TRBV5-1 to TRBJ2-7, with TRBD2 matching over 8 bases. This CDR3 is 15 amino acids long. Germline-derived CDR1 and CDR2 are SGHRS and YFSETQ. V was pared by 0 bases and J by 4 bases, with 6 bases of the junction left unmatched. This chain's CDR3 is CASSLVVAGLYEQYF. CDR3 DNA sequence: TGCGCCAGCAGCTTGGTAGTAGCGGGGCTTTACGAGCAGTACTTC.

V gene TRBV7-2 combines with J gene TRBJ2-6; the D gene is possibly TRBD2 (6 bases). Between the trimmed V and J ends, which lost 2 bases and 0 bases, there was a span of 11 bases. Germline CDR1 is SGHTA and CDR2 is FQGNSA. The CDR3 spans 17 residues. CDR3: CASSLRDGSSGANVLTF. The CDR3 DNA sequence: TGTGCCAGCAGCTTACGCGACGGGAGCTCTGGGGCCAACGTCCTGACTTTC. Full variable domain (remainder filled in from reference TRBV7-2 and TRBJ2-6): GAGVSQSPSNKVTEKGKDVELRCDPISGHTALYWYRQSLGQGLEFLIYFQGNSAPDKSGLPSDRFSAERTGGSVSTLTIQRTQQEDSAVYLCASSLRDGSSGANVLTFGAGSRLTVL.

This chain uses TRBV29-1 with TRBJ2-1; 10 bases agree with TRBD2. This CDR3 is 16 amino acids long. V lost 3 bases and J lost 2; bases outside the gene matches: 7. In germline, CDR1 is SQVTM, CDR2 ANQGSEA. CDR3 sequence reads: CSVESSGSLAYNEQFF. The CDR3 DNA is TGCAGCGTTGAGTCTAGCGGGAGCCTGGCCTACAATGAGCAGTTCTTC.

The chain uses TRBV7-6 and TRBJ2-1, with a weak D call TRBD1 (6 bases). The CDR3 extends over 16 amino acids. V shed 5 bases and J shed 5 bases, with 19 bases lying between them. Germline V gene sequence: CDR1 SGHVS, CDR2 FNYEAQ. The CDR3 DNA reads TGTGCCAGCAGCCCCTTGGACAGAAGAGTAAACAATGAGCAGTTCTTC. Amino acid sequence: CASSPLDRRVNNEQFF.

The V gene is TRBV6-6, the J gene TRBJ1-1; 10 bases line up with TRBD1. The CDR3 runs 13 residues. V was clipped by 5 bases and J by 7 bases; unmatched bases: 4. Germline assignment: CDR1 MNHNY and CDR2 SVGAGI (reference sequence). DNA for the CDR3: TGTGCCAGCAGTCGGGACAGGGGAAGTGAAGCTTTCTTT. It specifies CASSRDRGSEAFF.

The chain links TRBV28 to TRBJ1-2, with D possibly matching TRBD1 (6 bases). V was cut by 7 bases and J by 2 bases, with 11 bases left in between. This CDR3 spans 13 amino acids. Germline-derived CDR1 and CDR2 are MDHEN and SYDVKM. For the CDR3, the DNA is TGTGCCAGCACTGTTGGACAGAACTATGGCTACACCTTC. Its protein is CASTVGQNYGYTF.

The V and J genes are TRBV7-9 and TRBJ1-5; 9 bases agree with TRBD1. J lost 2 bases, V lost 4 bases, and 9 bases had no gene match. Germline assignment: CDR1 SEHNR and CDR2 FQNEAQ (reference sequence). This CDR3 has 17 amino acids. DNA of the CDR3: TGTGCCAGCAGCTCGTTACAGGGGGCTCGTGGCAATCAGCCCCAGCATTTT. The encoded protein is CASSSLQGARGNQPQHF.

The chain is built from TRBV27 and TRBJ2-5; 14 bases agree with TRBD2. CDR1 is MNHEY, CDR2 SMNVEV, per germline (reference sequence). The CDR3 totals 14 residues. The ends lost 3 bases at V and 8 bases at J; junction bases unmatched: 2. The CDR3: CASSLTSGGVTQYF. The CDR3 DNA sequence: TGTGCCAGCAGTTTGACTAGCGGGGGGGTTACCCAGTACTTC.

The V and J genes are TRBV4-1 and TRBJ1-6; 9 positions agree with TRBD1. The CDR3 has 17 amino acids. Germline loops: CDR1 MGHRA, CDR2 YSYEKL. Trimming at V came to 5 bases and at J to 7 bases, leaving 12 bases not matched to a gene. CDR3 sequence (DNA): TGCGCCAGCAGCGCTCCGGGACAGGGCCCAAAGAATTCACCCCTCCACTTT. It specifies CASSAPGQGPKNSPLHF.

The chain joins TRBV5-6 to TRBJ2-1, with 8 bases matching TRBD2. The J segment lost 5 bases and the V segment lost 2 bases, leaving 6 bases of the junction unmatched. The CDR3 sequence is 15 residues long. The germline gives CDR1 SGHDT, CDR2 YYEEEE. CDR3 sequence reads: CASSFYSGGNNEQFF. The CDR3 region has the DNA TGTGCCAGCAGCTTTTATTCGGGGGGGAACAATGAGCAGTTCTTC.

The gene calls are TRBV4-2 and TRBJ2-1; D may be TRBD2 (6 bases). V was cut by 0 bases and J by 5 bases, with 14 bases left in between. Germline V gene sequence: CDR1 LGHNA, CDR2 YNFKEQ. The CDR3 consists of 16 residues. The CDR3, as DNA: TGTGCCAGCAGCCAAGACCCCGGGACTGCTAACAATGAGCAGTTCTTC. Protein product: CASSQDPGTANNEQFF.

V and J are TRBV7-2 and TRBJ2-2, with a possible D match to TRBD2 (6 bases). From germline, CDR1 is SGHTA and CDR2 FQGNSA. The V and J ends lost 4 bases and 6 bases respectively, with 9 bases between them. The CDR3 length is 13 residues. The CDR3 here is CASSSTSAGELFF. For the CDR3, the DNA is TGTGCCAGCAGCTCGACTAGTGCCGGGGAGCTGTTTTTT.

This chain connects TRBV5-1 to TRBJ2-1; D gene unclear. This CDR3 region has 15 residues. CDR1 is SGHRS and CDR2 is YFSETQ in the germline V gene. The V and J ends lost 0 bases and 7 bases respectively, with 14 bases between them. The CDR3 DNA sequence: TGCGCCAGCAGCTTGGCCGACTGGGTGCGGAATGAGCAGTTCTTC. Protein sequence: CASSLADWVRNEQFF.

This rearrangement joins TRBV5-5 to TRBJ1-5; 7 bases fit TRBD1. The CDR3 has 16 residues. CDR1 is SGHKS, CDR2 YYEKEE, per germline (reference sequence). V shed 4 bases, J shed 3 bases, and the junction held 10 bases outside the gene matches. The CDR3 is CASSLDWGQFNQPQHF. CDR3 bases: TGTGCCAGCAGCCTCGACTGGGGACAGTTCAATCAGCCCCAGCATTTT.

V and J are TRBV2 and TRBJ2-2, with 10 bases lining up with TRBD1. Germline CDR1 SNHLY, CDR2 FYNNEI. CDR3 length: 14 residues. V lost 6 bases to trimming and J lost 5 bases; unmatched junction nucleotides: 3. CDR3 loop: CASRGQGRTGELFF. CDR3 DNA: TGTGCCAGCAGGGGACAGGGGCGTACCGGGGAGCTGTTTTTT. Using reference TRBV2 and TRBJ2-2 for the parts outside the CDR3, the full variable domain is EPEVTQTPSHQVTQMGQEVILRCVPISNHLYFYWYRQILGQKVEFLVSFYNNEISEKSEIFDDQFSVERPDGSNFTLKIRSTKLEDSAMYFCASRGQGRTGELFFGEGSRLTVL.

The V gene is TRBV13, the J gene TRBJ2-3; TRBD2 matches at 8 bases. CDR3 size: 15 residues. V lost 0 bases, J lost 3 bases, and 2 bases stayed unmatched. Germline CDR1 reads PRHDT; CDR2 reads FYEKMQ (reference sequence). The CDR3 is CASSLGSGKTDTQYF. The CDR3 nucleotides read TGTGCCAGCAGCTTAGGTAGCGGGAAGACAGATACGCAGTATTTT.

The chain employs TRBV28 and TRBJ1-4; D remains ambiguous. Germline V gives CDR1 MDHEN, CDR2 SYDVKM. V shed 8 bases and J shed 6 bases, with 4 bases lying between them. This CDR3 comprises 10 residues. CDR3 residues: CASWHEKLFF. CDR3 DNA: TGTGCCAGCTGGCATGAAAAACTGTTTTTT.